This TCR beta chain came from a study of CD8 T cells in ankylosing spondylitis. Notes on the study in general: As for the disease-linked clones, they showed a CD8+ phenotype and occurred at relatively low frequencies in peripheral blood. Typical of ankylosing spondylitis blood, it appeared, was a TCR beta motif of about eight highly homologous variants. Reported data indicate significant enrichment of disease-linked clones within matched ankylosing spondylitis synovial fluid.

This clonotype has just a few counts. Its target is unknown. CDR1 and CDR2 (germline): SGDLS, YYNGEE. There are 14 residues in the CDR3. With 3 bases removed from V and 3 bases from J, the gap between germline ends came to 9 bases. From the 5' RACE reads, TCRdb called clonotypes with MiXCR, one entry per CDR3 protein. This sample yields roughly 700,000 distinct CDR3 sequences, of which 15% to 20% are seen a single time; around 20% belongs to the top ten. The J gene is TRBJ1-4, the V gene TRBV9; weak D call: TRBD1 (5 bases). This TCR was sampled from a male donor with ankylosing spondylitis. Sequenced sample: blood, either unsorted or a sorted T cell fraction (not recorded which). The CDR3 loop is CASSDGGPNEKLFF. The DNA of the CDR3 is TGTGCCAGCAGCGATGGGGGACCTAATGAAAAACTGTTTTTT.